The 14 T cell receptor beta chains below come from one sample, sequenced in a study of CD8+ T cells in alopecia areata. Markers used for sorting pooled cutaneous lymph node cells were CD4, CD8alpha, NKG2D, NKG2ACE and others. As the sequencing template, cDNA was produced by extracting RNA and reverse transcribing it. Sequenced by immunoSEQ multiplex PCR; TCRdb stores in-frame clones only, minus some. The sample has 270,000 or so clones, none seen only once; the top ten hold more than 1%. The sequenced sample consisted of CD4+ T cells sorted from a lymph node. These receptors came from a C3H/HeJ mouse with alopecia areata. The strain's MHC type: H2-k.

Of note for this clone: The listed genes are named as in mouse. The CDR3 goes on 4 residues after the read ends, and that part is filled in from the germline J gene. The genes are TRBV21 and TRBJ2-5; D perhaps matches TRBD1 (6 bases). TRBV21 is designated an ORF whose function remains uncertain. The CDR3 runs to 12 residues. CDR3 DNA, as far as it was read: TGTGCTAGCAGACAGGGCGGAGAC. The encoded protein is CASRQGGD. The entire CDR3 protein reads CASRQGGDTQYF.

This clone has just a few counts. Mouse names are used for the genes. The CDR3 is cut off 4 residues early in the read; its end comes from the germline J gene. The chain uses TRBV5 and TRBJ2-7; the match to TRBD1 covers 11 bases. Germline CDR1 is LGHNA and CDR2 is YNLKQL (reference sequence). The CDR3 is 15 residues long. The DNA read from the CDR3 is TGTGCCAGCAGCCAAACGGGACAGGGGGGGTAT. Its protein is CASSQTGQGGY. The entire CDR3 sequence reads CASSQTGQGGYEQYF.

This clone was seen only a few times. Mouse germline and gene names are used. The read stops 4 residues short of the end of the CDR3; the missing end is completed from the germline J gene. The chain combines TRBV17 with TRBJ2-1; TRBD2 matches 10 bases. Germline assignment: CDR1 MNHDT and CDR2 YYDKIL. The V segment lost 6 bases and the J segment 0 bases; nucleotides outside the gene matches: 2. CDR3 length: 15 residues. The sequenced CDR3 bases are TGTGCTAGCAGAGGACTGGGGGATAACTATGCT. This codes for CASRGLGDNYA. The whole CDR3 is CASRGLGDNYAEQFF.

Comments on this clone: Mouse gene names and germline throughout. With the read ending 4 residues before the CDR3 end, the germline J gene is used to fill in that end. The gene calls are TRBV1 and TRBJ2-7; 9 bases align to TRBD1. V trimming: 2 bases; J trimming: 1 base; junction bases outside the gene matches: 3. CDR3 length: 15 residues. Germline CDR1 reads NSQYPW; CDR2 reads LRSPGD (reference sequence). The sequenced part of the CDR3 DNA is TGCACCTGCAGTGCATTCGGGACAGGGTCCTAT. Protein: CTCSAFGTGSY. In full, the CDR3 reads CTCSAFGTGSYEQYF.

About this clone itself: Gene names follow the mouse nomenclature. Read data end 4 residues before the CDR3 end; the end is taken from the germline J gene. The chain recombines TRBV1 with TRBJ2-3; D remains unclear. The CDR3 has 14 amino acids. The V gene lost 3 bases and the J gene lost 2 bases, with 9 bases spanning the gap. The germline gives CDR1 NSQYPW, CDR2 LRSPGD (reference sequence). The CDR3 is CTCSAPHNAETLYF. CDR3 DNA (partial): TGCACCTGCAGTGCCCCCCACAATGCAGAA.

This clone has a handful of counts. Germline and genes: mouse. The read finishes 4 residues shy of the CDR3 end, and the germline J gene is used to complete it. V gene TRBV1 combines with J gene TRBJ2-5; 8 bases align to TRBD2. Unmatched junction bases numbered 2, after V lost 6 bases and J lost 0 bases. This CDR3 has 14 amino acids. Germline assignment: CDR1 NSQYPW and CDR2 LRSPGD (reference sequence). The CDR3 sequence: CTCSLGGNQDTQYF. The DNA read from the CDR3 is TGCACCTGCAGCCTGGGGGGCAACCAAGAC.

This clone was seen more than once but under ten times. Here the gene names and germline are mouse. Read data end 4 residues before the CDR3 end; the end is taken from the germline J gene. The chain is built from TRBV1 and TRBJ2-3; 8 bases map to TRBD2. The CDR3 consists of 18 residues. Trimming cost V 0 bases and J 0 bases; bases outside gene matches: 8. Germline V gene sequence: CDR1 NSQYPW, CDR2 LRSPGD (reference sequence). CDR3 residues: CTCSADLRGGPSAETLYF. CDR3 DNA, as far as it was read: TGCACCTGCAGTGCAGATCTAAGGGGGGGGCCGAGTGCAGAA.

This clone was counted many times. Gene labels here are mouse ones. With the read ending 4 residues before the CDR3 end, the germline J gene is used to fill in that end. In the same sample, other DNA sequences code for this CDR3. This chain uses TRBV13-3 with TRBJ2-5, with TRBD1 matching 9 bases. The germline gives CDR1 NNHDY, CDR2 SYVADS. CDR3 size: 13 residues. CDR3 sequence reads: CASSHRGRDTQYF. The sequenced part of the CDR3 DNA is TGTGCCAGCAGTCACAGGGGGCGGGAC.

This clone has only a few counts. Here the gene names and germline are mouse. The read falls 4 residues short of the CDR3 end, and the missing part is taken from the germline J gene. This chain links TRBV4 with TRBJ1-1, with D tentatively TRBD1 (5 bases). CDR3 length: 12 amino acids. Trimming pared 4 bases from V and 4 bases from J, leaving 7 bases between. Germline CDR1 LGHDT, CDR2 YNNKQL (reference sequence). The CDR3 DNA, read in part, is TGTGCCAGCAGCTTGACAGTCACA. Its protein product is CASSLTVT. The full CDR3 protein reads CASSLTVTEVFF.

On this clone: Mouse gene names apply. The CDR3 protein is CASSEQNSYNSPLYF. Partial CDR3 DNA: TGTGCCAGCAGTGAGCAGAATTCCTATAATTCGCCC. The chain combines TRBV13-3 with TRBJ1-6, with D uncertain. The sequence runs out 3 residues before the end of the CDR3; the remainder is reconstructed from the germline J gene. TRBJ1-6 counts as an open reading frame of uncertain function. The CDR3 is 15 amino acids. CDR1 and CDR2 from the germline V gene are NNHDY and SYVADS. Trimming stripped 2 bases from V and 0 bases from J, with 6 bases between.

The sample holds a few counts of this clone. The gene symbols are mouse symbols. The read comes to an end 4 residues before the CDR3 does, leaving the germline J gene to fill in the end. J is TRBJ1-2 and V is TRBV1; D may be TRBD1 (6 bases). CDR1 and CDR2 (germline): NSQYPW, LRSPGD (reference sequence). CDR3 length equals 16 residues. V was clipped by 2 bases and J by 2 bases, with 15 bases between them. The covered CDR3 bases are TGCACCTGCAGTGCAACCCTCGGGGGGCTGAACTCC. It specifies CTCSATLGGLNS. The CDR3 reads in full as CTCSATLGGLNSDYTF.

In regard to this clone: Genes and germline are mouse. The read finishes 4 residues shy of the CDR3 end, and the germline J gene is used to complete it. The chain is built from TRBV1 and TRBJ2-1; 7 bases align to TRBD1. The trim removed 4 bases at V and 6 bases at J, leaving 3 bases unmatched. The CDR3 runs to 13 residues. Looked up from germline, CDR1 is NSQYPW and CDR2 is LRSPGD (reference sequence). The part of the CDR3 DNA that was read is TGCACCTGCAGTGGGGGACAGTTTGCT. Protein sequence: CTCSGGQFA. The CDR3 as a whole reads CTCSGGQFAEQFF.

With regard to this clone: Gene names and germline refer to mouse. The CDR3 bases that were read are TGTGCCAGCAGTTACAACTCCTAT. It codes for CASSYNSY. The full CDR3 protein is CASSYNSYEQYF. The chain has TRBV19 and TRBJ2-7; no clear D gene. The read terminates 4 residues before the CDR3 end, so the remaining end is supplied by the germline J gene. This CDR3 spans 12 amino acids. The germline V and J ends were trimmed by 4 bases and 0 bases, with 5 bases remaining between them. The germline gives CDR1 FNHDT, CDR2 SITEND (reference sequence).

On this clone: All gene names here are mouse names. The CDR3 goes on 4 residues after the read ends, and that part is filled in from the germline J gene. The gene calls are TRBV19 and TRBJ2-3, with a tentative D call TRBD1 (6 bases). V lost 2 bases, J lost 2 bases, and 9 bases lay in between. From germline, CDR1 is FNHDT and CDR2 SITEND (reference sequence). The CDR3 contains 14 residues. The CDR3 here is CASSIRGNAETLYF. The sequenced CDR3 bases are TGTGCCAGCAGTATTAGGGGGAATGCAGAA.